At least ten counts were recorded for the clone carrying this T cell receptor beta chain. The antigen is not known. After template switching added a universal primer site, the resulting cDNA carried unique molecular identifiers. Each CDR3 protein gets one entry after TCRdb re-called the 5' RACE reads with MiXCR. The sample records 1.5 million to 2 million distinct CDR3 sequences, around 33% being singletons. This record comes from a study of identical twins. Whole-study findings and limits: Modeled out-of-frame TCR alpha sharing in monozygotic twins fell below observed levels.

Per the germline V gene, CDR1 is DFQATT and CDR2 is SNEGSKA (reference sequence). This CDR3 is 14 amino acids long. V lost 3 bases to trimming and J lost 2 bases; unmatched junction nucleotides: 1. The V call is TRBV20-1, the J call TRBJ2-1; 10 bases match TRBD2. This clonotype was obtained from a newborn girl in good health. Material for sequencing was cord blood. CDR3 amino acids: CSARTSGPYNEQFF. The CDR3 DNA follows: TGCAGTGCTAGGACTAGCGGGCCCTACAATGAGCAGTTCTTC.